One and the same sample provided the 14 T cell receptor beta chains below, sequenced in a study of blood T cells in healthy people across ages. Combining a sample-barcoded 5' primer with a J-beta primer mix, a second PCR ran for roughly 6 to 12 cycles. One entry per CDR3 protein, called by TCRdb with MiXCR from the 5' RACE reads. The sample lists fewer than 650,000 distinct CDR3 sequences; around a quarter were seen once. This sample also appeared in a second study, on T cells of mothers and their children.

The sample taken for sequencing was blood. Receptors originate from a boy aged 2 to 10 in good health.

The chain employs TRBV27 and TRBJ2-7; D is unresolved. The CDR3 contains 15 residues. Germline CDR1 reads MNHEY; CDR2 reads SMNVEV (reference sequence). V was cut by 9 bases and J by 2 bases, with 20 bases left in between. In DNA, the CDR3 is TGTGCCAGTTGTCCCGGAGCCGCACTGGCCTACGAGCAGTACTTC. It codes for CASCPGAALAYEQYF.

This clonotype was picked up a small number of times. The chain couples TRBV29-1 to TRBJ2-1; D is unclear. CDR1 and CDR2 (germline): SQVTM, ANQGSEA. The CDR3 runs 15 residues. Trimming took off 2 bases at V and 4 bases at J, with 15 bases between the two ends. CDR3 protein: CSVEPGMPIYNEQFF. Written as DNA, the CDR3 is TGCAGCGTTGAACCGGGTATGCCGATTTACAATGAGCAGTTCTTC.

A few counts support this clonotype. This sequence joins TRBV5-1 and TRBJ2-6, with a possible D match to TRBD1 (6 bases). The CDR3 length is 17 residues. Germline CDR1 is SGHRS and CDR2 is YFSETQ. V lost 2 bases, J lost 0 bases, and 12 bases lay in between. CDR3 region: CASSLGQFVSGANVLTF. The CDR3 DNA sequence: TGCGCCAGCAGCTTAGGACAGTTCGTCTCTGGGGCCAACGTCCTGACTTTC.

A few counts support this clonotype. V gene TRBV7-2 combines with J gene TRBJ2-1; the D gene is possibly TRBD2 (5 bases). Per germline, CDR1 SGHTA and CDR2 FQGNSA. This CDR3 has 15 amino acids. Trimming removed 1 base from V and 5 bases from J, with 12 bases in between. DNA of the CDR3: TGTGCCAGCAGCTTAGTGTCCACCGGGAACAATGAGCAGTTCTTC. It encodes CASSLVSTGNNEQFF.

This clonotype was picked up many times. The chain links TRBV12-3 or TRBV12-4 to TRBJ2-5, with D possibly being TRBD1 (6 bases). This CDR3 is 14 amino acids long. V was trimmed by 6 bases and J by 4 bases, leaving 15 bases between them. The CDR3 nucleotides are TGTGCCAGCAGGCCCCCGGACAGAGGAGAGACCCAGTACTTC. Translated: CASRPPDRGETQYF.

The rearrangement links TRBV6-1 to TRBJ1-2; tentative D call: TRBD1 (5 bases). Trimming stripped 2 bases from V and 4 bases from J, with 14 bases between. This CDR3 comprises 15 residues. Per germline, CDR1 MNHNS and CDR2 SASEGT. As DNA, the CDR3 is TGTGCCAGCAGTGAAAGGGGCCCCCTATCCTATGGCTACACCTTC. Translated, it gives CASSERGPLSYGYTF.

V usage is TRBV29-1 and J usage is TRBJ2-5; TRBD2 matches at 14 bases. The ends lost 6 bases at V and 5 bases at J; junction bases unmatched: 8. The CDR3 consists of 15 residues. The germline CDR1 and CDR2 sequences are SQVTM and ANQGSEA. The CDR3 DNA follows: TGCAGCGTCCGACTAGCGGGGGGGCAAGGGGAGACCCAGTACTTC. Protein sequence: CSVRLAGGQGETQYF.

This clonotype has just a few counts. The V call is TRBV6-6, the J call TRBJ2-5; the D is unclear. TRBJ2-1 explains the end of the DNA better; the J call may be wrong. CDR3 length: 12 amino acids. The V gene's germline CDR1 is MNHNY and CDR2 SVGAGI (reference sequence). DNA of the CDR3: TGTGCCAGCAGTCCCTTACTGAATGAGCAGTTCTTC. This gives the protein CASSPLLNEQFF.

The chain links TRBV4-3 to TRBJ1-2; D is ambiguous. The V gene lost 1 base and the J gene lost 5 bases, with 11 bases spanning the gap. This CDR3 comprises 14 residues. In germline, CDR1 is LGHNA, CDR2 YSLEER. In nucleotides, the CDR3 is TGCGCCAGCAGCCAAGGGCTGGACCGTTATGGCTACACCTTC. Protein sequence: CASSQGLDRYGYTF.

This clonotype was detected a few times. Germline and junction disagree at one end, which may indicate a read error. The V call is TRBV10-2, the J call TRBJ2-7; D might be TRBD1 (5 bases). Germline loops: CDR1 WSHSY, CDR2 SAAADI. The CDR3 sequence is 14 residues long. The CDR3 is CASSERTPTYEQYF. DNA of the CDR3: TGCGCCAGCAGTGAGAGGACACCAACCTACGAGCAGTATTTC.

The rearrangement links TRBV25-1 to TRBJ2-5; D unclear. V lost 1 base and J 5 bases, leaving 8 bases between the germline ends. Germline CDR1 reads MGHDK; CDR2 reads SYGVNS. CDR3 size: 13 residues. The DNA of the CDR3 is TGTGCCAGCAGTGAATCAAGGGTTGAGACCCAGTACTTC. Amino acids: CASSESRVETQYF.

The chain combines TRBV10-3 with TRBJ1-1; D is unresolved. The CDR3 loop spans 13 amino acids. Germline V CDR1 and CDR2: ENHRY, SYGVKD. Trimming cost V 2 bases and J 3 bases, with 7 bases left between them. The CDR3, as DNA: TGTGCCATCAGTGAGGGCGGGGACACTGAAGCTTTCTTT. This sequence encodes CAISEGGDTEAFF.

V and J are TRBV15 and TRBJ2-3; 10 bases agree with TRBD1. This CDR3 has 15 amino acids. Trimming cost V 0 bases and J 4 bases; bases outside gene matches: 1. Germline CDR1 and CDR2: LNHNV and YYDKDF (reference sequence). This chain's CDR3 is CATSREGQGSDTQYF. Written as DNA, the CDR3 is TGTGCCACCAGCAGAGAGGGACAGGGGTCAGATACGCAGTATTTT.

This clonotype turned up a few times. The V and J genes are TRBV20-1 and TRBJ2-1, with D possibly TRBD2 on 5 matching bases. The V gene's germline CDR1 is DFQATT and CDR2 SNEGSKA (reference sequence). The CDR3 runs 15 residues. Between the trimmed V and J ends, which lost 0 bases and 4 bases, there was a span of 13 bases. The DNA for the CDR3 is TGCAGTGCTAGAGATCTCCTAGCTCCATACAATGAGCAGTTCTTC. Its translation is CSARDLLAPYNEQFF.